This T cell receptor beta chain emerged from a study of spatial heterogeneity in lung cancer. Study-level findings and limits: Ubiquitous, expanded tumor-derived TCRs were more frequently observed in blood at resection than at follow-up.

TCRdb re-called the 5' RACE reads through MiXCR, storing one row per CDR3 protein. Of about 5,400 distinct CDR3 sequences detected, roughly a third appear once; the ten largest clones hold roughly 4%. Stated time point: sample taken at primary tumor resection. Frozen PBMC, nontumor lung or tumor provided whole RNA, which was sequenced unsorted. Deletions cut 8 bases from V and 4 bases from J, with 8 bases between. The CDR3 consists of 12 residues. Germline V CDR1 and CDR2: ENHRY, SYGVKD. With regard to this clonotype: As yet, its antigen is unknown. This beta chain is an off-target read within a library intended for alpha chains, so its frequency means little.

V usage is TRBV10-3 and J usage is TRBJ2-2; D is undetermined. The sample consisted of PBMCs, taken at surgery. This receptor was identified in a female donor with early-stage non-small cell lung cancer. The CDR3 DNA sequence: TGTGCCATCCGGACGGCCACCGGGGAGCTGTTTTTT. Translating gives CAIRTATGELFF.